This TCR beta chain emerged from a study of T cell changes during pregnancy in multiple sclerosis. The protocol was immunoSEQ multiplex PCR, while the TCRdb copy is restricted to in-frame clones and leaves out a portion. Counted here are tens of thousands of clones, about 91% occurring once; the ten biggest clones make up about 11%. Germline-derived CDR1 and CDR2 are ENHRY and SYGVKD. The ends were cut back, 10 bases at V and 0 bases at J, with 21 bases in the middle. This CDR3 contains 17 residues. This clonotype was sampled from a female donor with multiple sclerosis, enrolled in a pregnancy study. The J gene is TRBJ2-2, the V gene TRBV10-3; TRBD2 is a possible D gene (6 bases). The input for sequencing was CD8+ T cells from peripheral blood mononuclear cells, taken in the third trimester of pregnancy. The CDR3 region is CASMWAEGLSNTGELFF. The CDR3 region has the DNA TGTGCCAGTATGTGGGCCGAGGGACTCTCGAACACCGGGGAGCTGTTTTTT.